This T cell receptor (beta chain) was found in a study of blood T cell repertoires in COVID-19. At the level of the study: COVID-19 samples, acute and convalescent, were from the United States, Italy and Spain.

V shed 1 base and J shed 5 bases, with 13 bases lying between them. Looked up from germline, CDR1 is KGHSH and CDR2 is LQKENI. This CDR3 is built from 15 residues. Profiling relied on immunoSEQ multiplex PCR, and the TCRdb table lists in-frame clones only, not all of them. Among 250,000 to 400,000 clones listed, 85% to 90% were seen once. The sequence came from a woman in her 30s with COVID-19, enrolled during active disease. The specimen sequenced was peripheral blood. The chain links TRBV18 to TRBJ2-3; D may be TRBD1 (5 bases). Here the CDR3 reads CASSPQGWKGDTQYF. In nucleotides, the CDR3 is TGTGCCAGCTCACCACAGGGGTGGAAAGGAGATACGCAGTATTTT.